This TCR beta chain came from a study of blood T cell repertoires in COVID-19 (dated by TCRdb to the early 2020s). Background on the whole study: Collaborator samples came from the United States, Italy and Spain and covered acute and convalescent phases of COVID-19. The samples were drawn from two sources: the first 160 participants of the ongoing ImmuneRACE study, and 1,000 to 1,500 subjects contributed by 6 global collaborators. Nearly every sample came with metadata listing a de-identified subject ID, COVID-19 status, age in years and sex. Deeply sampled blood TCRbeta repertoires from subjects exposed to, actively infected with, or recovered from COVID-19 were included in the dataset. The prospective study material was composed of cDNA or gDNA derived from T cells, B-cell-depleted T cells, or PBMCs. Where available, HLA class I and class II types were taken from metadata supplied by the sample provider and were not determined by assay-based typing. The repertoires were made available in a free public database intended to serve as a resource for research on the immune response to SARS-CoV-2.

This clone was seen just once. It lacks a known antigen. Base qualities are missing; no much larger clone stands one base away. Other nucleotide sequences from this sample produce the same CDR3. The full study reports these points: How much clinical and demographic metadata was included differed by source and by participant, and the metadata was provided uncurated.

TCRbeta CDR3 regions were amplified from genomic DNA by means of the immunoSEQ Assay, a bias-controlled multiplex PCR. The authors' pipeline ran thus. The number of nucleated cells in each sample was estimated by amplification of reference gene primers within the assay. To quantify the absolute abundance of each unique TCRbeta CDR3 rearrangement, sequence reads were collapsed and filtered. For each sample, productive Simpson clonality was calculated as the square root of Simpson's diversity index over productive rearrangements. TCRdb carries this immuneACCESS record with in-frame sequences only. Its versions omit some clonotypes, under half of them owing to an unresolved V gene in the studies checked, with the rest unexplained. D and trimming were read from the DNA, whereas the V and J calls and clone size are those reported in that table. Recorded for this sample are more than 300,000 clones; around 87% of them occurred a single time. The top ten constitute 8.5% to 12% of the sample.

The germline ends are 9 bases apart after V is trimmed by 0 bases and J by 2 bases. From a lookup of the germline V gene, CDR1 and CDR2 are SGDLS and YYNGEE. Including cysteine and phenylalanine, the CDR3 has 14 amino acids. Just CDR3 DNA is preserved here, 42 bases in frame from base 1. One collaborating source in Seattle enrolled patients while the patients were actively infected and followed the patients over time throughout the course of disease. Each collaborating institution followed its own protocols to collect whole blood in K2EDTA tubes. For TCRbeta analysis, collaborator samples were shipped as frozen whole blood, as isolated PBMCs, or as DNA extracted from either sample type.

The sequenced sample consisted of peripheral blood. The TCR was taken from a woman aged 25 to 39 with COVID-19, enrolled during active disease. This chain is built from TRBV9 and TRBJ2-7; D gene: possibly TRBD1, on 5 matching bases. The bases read TGTGCCAGCAGCGTAGGCCTAGGGGCCTACGAGCAGTACTTC. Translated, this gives CASSVGLGAYEQYF.